The present T cell receptor beta chain was sequenced within a study of blood T cell repertoires in COVID-19. About the research overall: Spain, Italy and the United States supplied samples that represented acute and convalescent COVID-19.

After removal of 3 bases from V and 1 base from J, the junction contained 6 bases not matched to a gene. Germline values: CDR1 SGHRS, CDR2 YFSETQ. The length of the CDR3 is 15 residues. Source study methods: For nucleated cells, counts were estimated from reference gene primer amplification. TCRdb's copy holds only in-frame clones and misses some; the assay was immunoSEQ multiplex PCR. That table gives V, J and clone size, and the DNA gave D and trimming. The repertoire holds around 100,000 clones, with 90% as singletons. Patients of the Seattle cohort, enrolled during active infection, were followed longitudinally.

Sequenced sample: peripheral blood. The clonotype comes from a man younger than 35 with COVID-19, enrolled during active disease. This chain links TRBV5-1 with TRBJ1-2; 7 bases agree with TRBD1. CDR3 amino acids: CASSSRQGGNYGYTF. CDR3 DNA: TGCGCCAGCAGCTCACGACAGGGTGGTAACTATGGCTACACCTTC. The full variable domain, with the rest looked up from reference TRBV5-1 and TRBJ1-2, is KAGVTQTPRYLIKTRGQQVTLSCSPISGHRSVSWYQQTPGQGLQFLFEYFSETQRNKGNFPGRFSGRQFSNSRSEMNVSTLELGDSALYLCASSSRQGGNYGYTFGSGTRLTVV.